A single sample is the source of the 26 T cell receptor beta chains below, sequenced in a study of T cells in Graves' hyperthyroidism and ophthalmopathy. Amplification targeted TCR beta CDR3 regions from RNA transcripts. The TCR CDR3 was amplified in a first-round RT-PCR using the HTBI primer set. TCRdb re-analysed the multiplex PCR reads in MiXCR, keeping a single row per CDR3 protein. Altogether 250,000 or so distinct CDR3 sequences are present, roughly 15% being singletons, with the ten largest covering roughly 31%. Sample: blood. The receptors here all came from a woman aged 50 to 60 with Graves' hyperthyroidism that later progressed to Graves' ophthalmopathy.

This clonotype has at least ten counts. The genes are TRBV20-1 and TRBJ1-4; D unresolved. V lost 5 bases, J lost 8 bases, and 21 bases lay in between. The CDR3 runs to 15 residues. CDR1 DFQATT and CDR2 SNEGSKA come from the germline V gene (reference sequence). The chain's CDR3 is CSAQNTIASGEKLFF. CDR3 DNA: TGCAGTGCTCAGAACACTATCGCCAGTGGAGAAAAACTGTTTTTT.

This clonotype was observed at least ten times. The chain joins TRBV27 to TRBJ2-7; D tentatively reads TRBD1 or TRBD2 (6 bases each). CDR3 length equals 15 residues. V gave up 2 bases and J gave up 5 bases, with 16 bases separating them. Looked up from germline, CDR1 is MNHEY and CDR2 is SMNVEV (reference sequence). The CDR3 is CASSLGGGNVDEQYF. As DNA, the CDR3 is TGTGCCAGCAGTTTAGGAGGGGGAAATGTTGACGAGCAGTACTTC.

J is TRBJ1-2 and V is TRBV6-1; no definite D call. CDR1 MNHNS and CDR2 SASEGT come from the germline V gene. V was trimmed by 5 bases and J by 4 bases, leaving 11 bases between them. CDR3 length: 13 residues. The CDR3 loop reads CASSYVFSYGYTF. CDR3 in DNA: TGTGCCAGCAGTTACGTCTTCTCCTATGGCTACACCTTC.

The V and J genes are TRBV5-5 and TRBJ1-4; D call uncertain. V was pared by 0 bases and J by 4 bases, with 16 bases between. Looked up from germline, CDR1 is SGHKS and CDR2 is YYEKEE (reference sequence). CDR3 length: 17 residues. The CDR3 is CASSLELAGLDNEKLFF. The CDR3 nucleotides read TGTGCCAGCAGCTTGGAACTGGCGGGGTTGGATAATGAAAAACTGTTTTTT.

This clonotype has a handful of counts. The chain has TRBV6-1 and TRBJ2-1; D remains unclear. The V gene's germline CDR1 is MNHNS and CDR2 SASEGT. Trimming cost V 2 bases and J 7 bases, with 6 bases left between them. The CDR3 has 12 residues. The CDR3 is CASSELMNEQFF. CDR3 DNA sequence: TGTGCCAGCAGTGAACTCATGAATGAGCAGTTCTTC.

This clonotype occurred many times. The chain is built from TRBV5-1 and TRBJ1-1; the D is unclear. Trimming removed 4 bases from V and 3 bases from J, with 16 bases in between. The V gene's germline CDR1 is SGHRS and CDR2 YFSETQ. This CDR3 has 15 amino acids. This CDR3 reads CASSGIQAFDTEAFF. The CDR3, as DNA: TGCGCCAGCAGCGGAATTCAGGCGTTTGACACTGAAGCTTTCTTT.

There are many counts of this clonotype. This sequence joins TRBV10-3 and TRBJ2-7, with 11 bases that match TRBD1. The germline CDR1 and CDR2 sequences are ENHRY and SYGVKD. The J segment lost 5 bases and the V segment lost 10 bases, leaving 13 bases of the junction unmatched. This CDR3 is 15 amino acids long. The chain's CDR3 is CATRGQGGSRDEQYF. CDR3 coding DNA: TGTGCCACCCGGGGACAGGGGGGATCCCGGGACGAGCAGTACTTC.

In its sample, this clonotype was seen many times. At one end, the junction sequence differs from germline, possibly due to a read error. The rearrangement joins TRBV5-1 to TRBJ2-2; perhaps TRBD2 as D (5 bases). The CDR3 runs 14 residues. The germline V gene encodes CDR1 SGHRS and CDR2 YFSETQ. CDR3 amino acids: CASSLGGNTGELFF. The CDR3 region has the DNA TGTGCCAGCAGTTTAGGAGGGAACACCGGGGAGCTGTTTTTT.

This clonotype was counted many times. This rearrangement joins TRBV11-2 to TRBJ1-5; no clear D. CDR1 SGHAT and CDR2 FQNNGV come from the germline V gene. This CDR3 comprises 14 residues. V was shortened by 5 bases and J by 3 bases, with 11 bases between the two germline ends. In DNA, the CDR3 is TGTGCCAGCAGCCCAGGACTGAACAATCAGCCCCAGCATTTT. It translates to CASSPGLNNQPQHF. Complete variable domain (other parts from reference TRBV11-2 and TRBJ1-5): EAGVAQSPRYKIIEKRQSVAFWCNPISGHATLYWYQQILGQGPKLLIQFQNNGVVDDSQLPKDRFSAERLKGVDSTLKIQPAKLEDSAVYLCASSPGLNNQPQHFGDGTRLSIL.

This clonotype was counted ten times or more. The V and J genes are TRBV10-3 and TRBJ2-1, with D hard to call. Germline V CDR1 and CDR2: ENHRY, SYGVKD. V gave up 10 bases and J gave up 9 bases, with 13 bases separating them. The CDR3 is 11 amino acids. As DNA, the CDR3 is TGTGCCACCGTGGACGGCCCTGAGCAGTTCTTC. Its translation: CATVDGPEQFF.

This clonotype occurred many times. J is TRBJ2-7 and V is TRBV5-1; 10 bases align to TRBD1. The germline V gene encodes CDR1 SGHRS and CDR2 YFSETQ. Trimming removed 7 bases from V and 4 bases from J; junction bases left unmatched: 5. This CDR3 region has 13 residues. CDR3 coding DNA: TGCGCCAGCGGTCCGGGACAGGGGTACGAGCAGTACTTC. Encoded protein: CASGPGQGYEQYF.

The table lists this clonotype with many counts. The chain has TRBV7-3 and TRBJ2-1; no firm D call. The V end was cut by 0 bases, the J end by 5 bases, with 11 bases between. In germline, CDR1 is SGHTA, CDR2 FQGTGA. CDR3 length: 15 residues. The CDR3 bases are TGTGCCAGCAGCTTAACCGCCCGCCTTAACAATGAGCAGTTCTTC. Protein: CASSLTARLNNEQFF.

Only a few counts were recorded for this clonotype. V gene TRBV16 combines with J gene TRBJ2-3; weak D call: TRBD2 (6 bases). The germline gives CDR1 KGHSY, CDR2 FQNENV. The ends were cut back, 4 bases at V and 5 bases at J, with 10 bases in the middle. The CDR3 has 13 amino acids. In DNA, the CDR3 is TGTGCCAGCAGCCGGGGGGACGGAGATACGCAGTATTTT. It is translated as CASSRGDGDTQYF.

This clonotype was seen more than once but under ten times. The chain is built from TRBV18 and TRBJ2-4, with TRBD2 matching 7 bases. V dropped 0 bases and J dropped 4; count of bases not matched to a gene: 6. The V gene's germline CDR1 is KGHSH and CDR2 LQKENI. There are 16 residues in the CDR3. CDR3 residues: CASSPPGRVGKNIQYF. In DNA, the CDR3 is TGTGCCAGCTCACCACCTGGGAGGGTGGGGAAAAACATTCAGTACTTC.

This clonotype was picked up many times. This chain connects TRBV5-1 to TRBJ1-1; the D gene is possibly TRBD1 (5 bases). CDR3 length: 17 residues. V lost 3 bases, J lost 4 bases, and 22 bases lay in between. Looked up from germline, CDR1 is SGHRS and CDR2 is YFSETQ. CDR3 sequence reads: CASSSSATGSGGTEAFF. Here the CDR3 DNA reads TGCGCCAGCAGCTCCAGTGCTACAGGTTCGGGGGGCACTGAAGCTTTCTTT.

The chain carries TRBV4-3 and TRBJ2-6; D ambiguous. The ends were cut back, 2 bases at V and 0 bases at J, with 8 bases in the middle. Looked up from germline, CDR1 is LGHNA and CDR2 is YSLEER. CDR3 length: 16 amino acids. Here the CDR3 reads CASSQKRDSGANVLTF. The CDR3 DNA follows: TGCGCCAGCAGCCAAAAAAGAGACTCTGGGGCCAACGTCCTGACTTTC.

The chain couples TRBV9 to TRBJ2-2; 13 nucleotides agree with TRBD2. CDR1 and CDR2 (germline): SGDLS, YYNGEE. The CDR3 contains 15 residues. The ends lost 8 bases at V and 6 bases at J; junction bases unmatched: 7. Here the CDR3 DNA reads TGTGCCAGTCAAGGACTAGCGGGAGTCTCCGGGGAGCTGTTTTTT. This encodes CASQGLAGVSGELFF. Looking up the rest from reference TRBV9 and TRBJ2-2 gives the full variable domain: DSGVTQTPKHLITATGQRVTLRCSPRSGDLSVYWYQQSLDQGLQFLIQYYNGEERAKGNILERFSAQQFPDLHSELNLSSLELGDSALYFCASQGLAGVSGELFFGEGSRLTVL.

A note on this clonotype: A much larger clone sits a single nucleotide away, making a read error possible. The chain uses TRBV2 and TRBJ2-5, with 9 bases lining up with TRBD2. Germline loops: CDR1 SNHLY, CDR2 FYNNEI. This CDR3 has 15 amino acids. CDR3 sequence: CASTMAGGFQETRYF. The CDR3 nucleotides are TGTGCCAGCACGATGGCGGGAGGGTTCCAAGAGACCCGGTACTTC.

There are many counts of this clonotype. The V call is TRBV25-1, the J call TRBJ2-1; possible D gene TRBD2, 6 bases. CDR1 and CDR2 from the germline V gene are MGHDK and SYGVNS. The germline V and J ends were trimmed by 0 bases and 6 bases, with 18 bases remaining between them. This CDR3 has 17 residues. The CDR3 DNA reads as TGTGCCAGCAGTGAATATCGCGGGGCTATTGGGCGCAATGAGCAGTTCTTC. Protein product: CASSEYRGAIGRNEQFF.

Details on this clonotype: This may stem from a read error, because a much larger clone lies one nucleotide away. Since no conserved phenylalanine or tryptophan closes the CDR3, a read error is the likely cause. The V and J genes are TRBV12-3 or TRBV12-4 and TRBJ2-1; the D gene is possibly TRBD2 (6 bases). The CDR3 runs 17 residues. V lost 5 bases to trimming and J lost 3 bases, with 20 bases between them. Here the CDR3 reads CASSGGDSNPFYNEQFS. The CDR3 DNA sequence: TGTGCCAGCAGTGGAGGGGACTCCAACCCCTTCTACAATGAGCAGTTCTCC.

This clonotype was recorded at least ten times. The chain couples TRBV27 to TRBJ1-1, with unresolved D. This CDR3 comprises 15 residues. Germline CDR1 is MNHEY and CDR2 is SMNVEV (reference sequence). Trimming removed 5 bases at V and 1 base at J, with 14 bases between. CDR3 region: CASSSLRGSNTEAFF. CDR3 in DNA: TGTGCCAGCAGTAGTTTAAGAGGGTCGAACACTGAAGCTTTCTTT.

The table lists this clonotype with many counts. The chain links TRBV20-1 to TRBJ2-3; D possibly corresponds to TRBD2 (6 bases). V was trimmed by 6 bases and J by 2 bases, leaving 21 bases between them. Germline V CDR1 and CDR2: DFQATT, SNEGSKA (reference sequence). The CDR3 extends over 16 amino acids. CDR3 sequence: CSAPPVSSDTTDTQYF. CDR3 DNA: TGCAGTGCCCCTCCGGTATCTAGCGACACCACAGATACGCAGTATTTT.

This clonotype occurred a few times. The chain links TRBV7-2 to TRBJ1-1; possibly TRBD1 for D (5 bases). Germline V gene lookup returns CDR1 SGHTA and CDR2 FQGNSA. V was shortened by 5 bases and J by 0 bases, with 10 bases between the two germline ends. The CDR3 covers 14 residues. The chain's CDR3 is CASSAGRLNTEAFF. CDR3 coding DNA: TGTGCCAGCAGCGCGGGACGGCTGAACACTGAAGCTTTCTTT.

This clonotype was recorded at least ten times. This sequence joins TRBV5-6 and TRBJ2-1, with a tentative D call TRBD2 (6 bases). The germline gives CDR1 SGHDT, CDR2 YYEEEE. This CDR3 comprises 11 residues. In nucleotides, the CDR3 is TGTGCTCTAGGCGGGGCCAATGAGCAGTTCTTC. Translation gives CALGGANEQFF.

Ten or more counts support this clonotype. This rearrangement joins TRBV5-1 to TRBJ2-3; 7 nucleotides line up with TRBD2. The CDR3 covers 16 residues. The germline V gene encodes CDR1 SGHRS and CDR2 YFSETQ. Germline trimming cut 0 bases from V and 1 base from J; bases unmatched to any gene: 5. CDR3 sequence reads: CASSLAPSGGTDTQYF. The CDR3 DNA is TGCGCCAGCAGCTTGGCCCCTAGCGGTGGCACAGATACGCAGTATTTT.

The chain is built from TRBV30 and TRBJ2-3, with TRBD1 matching 7 bases. This CDR3 region has 13 residues. Germline lookup yields CDR1 GTSNPN and CDR2 SVGIG (reference sequence). Unmatched junction bases numbered 9, after V lost 4 bases and J lost 8 bases. The CDR3 is CAWNLRGRGTQYF. CDR3 in DNA: TGTGCCTGGAACTTGAGGGGGCGCGGTACGCAGTATTTT.